This entry describes one T cell receptor beta chain. Its antigen is currently unknown. The V gene's germline CDR1 is MNHNY and CDR2 SVGAGI (reference sequence). V lost 2 bases and J lost 10, with 15 bases in between. This CDR3 spans 15 amino acids. These data originate in a study of T cell repertoires in cytomegalovirus infection. Study at large: CMV infection plus the matching HLA type was flagged by public TCR beta signatures. Findings and caveats of the study: The ex vivo response was dominated by HLA-C-restricted CMV-specific TCR beta clonotypes. The cumulative frequency of public TCR beta families identified carriers of CMV plus the relevant HLA.

TCRdb processed the reads anew with MiXCR; each CDR3 protein has one entry. In the table there are around 440,000 distinct CDR3 sequences, approximately 11% of which are singletons. The sample taken for sequencing was PBMCs. The clonotype comes from a human donor in good health (CMV status not recorded). Some clones in this sample may be carry-over from other donors' samples. This chain uses TRBV6-6 with TRBJ1-6, with a tentative D call TRBD1 (6 bases). The CDR3 nucleotides are TGTGCCAGCAGTTACAGGGAGACAGGATACTCACCCCTCCACTTT. Residues: CASSYRETGYSPLHF.